This entry lists 10 T cell receptor beta chains sequenced from one sample in a study of identifying expanded T cells in peripheral blood (dated by TCRdb to 2018 to 2020). Receptor libraries were prepared by the immunoSEQ multiplex PCR assay. The table comes from immuneACCESS by way of TCRdb, which keeps in-frame sequences with V and J called. Part of the clones is missing from these tables; in studies checked, under half for an unresolved V gene and the rest for unknown reasons. This sample holds 90,000 to 100,000 clones; 88% were observed only once. Clones ranked in the top ten supply around 6% of the sample. The sample was blood. These receptors originate from a person aged 18-70 years in good health.

This chain joins TRBV9 and TRBJ1-2; tentatively, D is TRBD1 (5 bases). CDR3 length: 11 residues. Trimming cost V 5 bases and J 14 bases, with 16 bases left between them. The germline gives CDR1 SGDLS, CDR2 YYNGEE. The CDR3 loop reads CASRTDGGITF. The CDR3 DNA reads TGTGCCAGCAGGACCGACGGGGGGATAACCTTC.

The chain is built from TRBV7-8 and TRBJ1-5; tentative D call: TRBD1 (5 bases). CDR1 SGHVS and CDR2 FQNEAQ come from the germline V gene. Trimming shortened V by 5 bases and J by 6 bases, and 11 bases separated the two germline ends. The CDR3 runs to 13 residues. CDR3 coding DNA: TGTGCCAGCAGCCCCTGGGGGGGTCAGCCCCAGCATTTT. Amino acid sequence: CASSPWGGQPQHF. Variable domain in full (rest from reference TRBV7-8 and TRBJ1-5): GAGVSQSPRYKVAKRGQDVALRCDPISGHVSLFWYQQALGQGPEFLTYFQNEAQLDKSGLPSDRFFAERPEGSVSTLKIQRTQQEDSAVYLCASSPWGGQPQHFGDGTRLSIL.

The chain recombines TRBV19 with TRBJ2-1; D call uncertain. CDR1 and CDR2 (germline): LNHDA, SQIVND (reference sequence). Trimming shortened V by 9 bases and J by 6 bases, and 18 bases separated the two germline ends. The CDR3 extends over 14 amino acids. CDR3 amino acids: CASRLGSAFNEQFF. CDR3 sequence (DNA): TGTGCCAGCCGGCTAGGATCTGCCTTCAATGAGCAGTTCTTC. Drawing the rest from reference TRBV19 and TRBJ2-1, the complete variable domain is DGGITQSPKYLFRKEGQNVTLSCEQNLNHDAMYWYRQDPGQGLRLIYYSQIVNDFQKGDIAEGYSVSREKKESFPLTVTSAQKNPTAFYLCASRLGSAFNEQFFGPGTRLTVL.

V gene TRBV9 combines with J gene TRBJ2-5; 9 bases agree with TRBD1. V shed 3 bases and J 2 bases; nucleotides not matched to a gene: 2. The CDR3 extends over 14 amino acids. Germline CDR1 is SGDLS and CDR2 is YYNGEE. The CDR3 coding sequence is TGTGCCAGCAGCGCCGACAGGGGGCAAGAGACCCAGTACTTC. Its protein is CASSADRGQETQYF.

This chain links TRBV4-1 with TRBJ1-1; a weak D match, TRBD1 (5 bases). Germline CDR1 and CDR2: MGHRA and YSYEKL. CDR3 size: 15 residues. V lost 4 bases to trimming and J lost 6 bases, with 18 bases between them. The CDR3 here is CASSLRGQGTAEAFF. The DNA of the CDR3 is TGCGCCAGCAGCCTCCGCGGTCAAGGGACGGCTGAAGCTTTCTTT.

The chain has TRBV6-1 and TRBJ1-2; the match to TRBD1 covers 8 bases. Germline lookup yields CDR1 MNHNS and CDR2 SASEGT. The CDR3 extends over 14 amino acids. The ends lost 6 bases at V and 3 bases at J; junction bases unmatched: 6. DNA of the CDR3: TGTGCCAGCAGCGAGGACAGGGAGGACTATGGCTACACCTTC. Encoded protein: CASSEDREDYGYTF.

The chain recombines TRBV7-9 with TRBJ1-3; a possible D gene is TRBD1 (5 bases). Germline lookup yields CDR1 SEHNR and CDR2 FQNEAQ (reference sequence). The V and J ends lost 5 bases and 4 bases respectively, with 18 bases between them. The CDR3 covers 16 residues. CDR3 nucleotide sequence: TGTGCCAGCAGCCCCGGGACGCAGTTGGGCGGAAACACCATATATTTT. Residues: CASSPGTQLGGNTIYF.

The chain carries TRBV21-1 and TRBJ2-3; the D call of TRBD2 is as the table states it, not checked on the DNA. TRBV21-1 is classified as a pseudogene. The CDR3 is 15 amino acids. This CDR3 is CASSSRSRLTDTQYF. The CDR3 nucleotides are TGTGCCAGCAGCTCGCGGTCACGGCTCACAGATACGCAGTATTTT.

The rearrangement joins TRBV19 to TRBJ1-5; no reliable D call. Germline values: CDR1 LNHDA, CDR2 SQIVND (reference sequence). The CDR3 runs to 14 residues. Trimming removed 6 bases at V and 0 bases at J, with 9 bases between. The CDR3 spells CASRGEYSNQPQHF. DNA of the CDR3: TGTGCCAGTAGGGGTGAATATAGCAATCAGCCCCAGCATTTT.

This clone appeared a single time. The rearrangement joins TRBV7-7 to TRBJ1-1, with TRBD1 as a possible D gene (5 bases). This CDR3 region has 14 residues. CDR1 is SSHAT and CDR2 is FNYEAQ in the germline V gene (reference sequence). The ends were cut back, 2 bases at V and 2 bases at J, with 9 bases in the middle. The chain's CDR3 is CASSLRQGNTEAFF. DNA of the CDR3: TGTGCCAGCAGCTTACGGCAGGGAAACACTGAAGCTTTCTTT.